Given below is one T cell receptor (beta chain) in context. This sample is part of a study of long-term antiretroviral therapy in people with HIV. This was the immunoSEQ v3.0 assay at survey level. Clones were sequenced by immunoSEQ multiplex PCR, and TCRdb holds only the in-frame ones, with some missing. The profile covers about 18,000 clones, with about three quarters appearing a single time and roughly 8.5% taken by the ten largest. At least one PBMC sample before ART and at least two after were required. This TCR was sampled from a woman aged 35 to 49 with HIV. The specimen comprised unsorted PBMCs, sampled at the start of antiretroviral therapy, before treatment.

DNA for the CDR3: TGTGCCAGCAGTTTAGGGCGAGCGGGGGGGCGGTACGAGCAGTACTTC. Translated, it gives CASSLGRAGGRYEQYF. This chain links TRBV27 with TRBJ2-7; 10 nucleotides align to TRBD2. The CDR3 sequence is 16 residues long. V shed 2 bases, J shed 4 bases, and the junction held 8 bases outside the gene matches. Germline values: CDR1 MNHEY, CDR2 SMNVEV (reference sequence).